The clone carrying this TCR beta chain was detected only a few times. Antigen specificity is unknown. The protocol was immunoSEQ multiplex PCR, while the TCRdb copy is restricted to in-frame clones and leaves out a portion. The repertoire holds fewer than 200,000 clones, approximately 60% seen once, with roughly a tenth in the top ten. The trim removed 4 bases at V and 4 bases at J, leaving 9 bases unmatched. The CDR3 contains 15 residues. Germline values: CDR1 SGHAT, CDR2 FQNNGV. The data belong to a study of shared clonotypes between healthy human individuals. Points from the study as a whole: Rarefaction showed sorted-subset sequencing was incomplete despite large depth. Generation of non-shared clonotypes was less probable than generation of clonotypes shared by all four donors. Memory subsets generally showed lower estimated richness than naive subsets.

The sample taken for sequencing was memory CD4+ T cells sorted from blood. Subset reported: CD45RA-negative fraction. The chain joins TRBV11-2 to TRBJ2-7; TRBD2 matches at 8 bases. This sequence originates from a man aged 25-40 years in good health. The DNA for the CDR3 is TGTGCCAGCAGCTATGGTAGCGGGAAGGGGTACGAGCAGTACTTC. This sequence encodes CASSYGSGKGYEQYF.